The 8 T cell receptor beta chains below were found in one sample sequenced in a study of glioma-infiltrating T cells after dendritic cell vaccination. The table came from immunoSEQ multiplex PCR; TCRdb's copy has only in-frame clones and leaves some out. This sample has over 70,000 clones; roughly 80% occur once, and the top ten carry under 2.5%. Material: blood, obtained before dendritic cell vaccination. The receptor source for this set is a human donor with glioblastoma.

The V and J genes are TRBV6-1 and TRBJ1-1; a possible D gene is TRBD1 (6 bases). Germline CDR1 reads MNHNS; CDR2 reads SASEGT. This CDR3 has 14 amino acids. With 5 bases removed from V and 3 bases from J, the gap between germline ends came to 13 bases. As DNA, the CDR3 is TGTGCCAGCAGTCTCTCCGGACAGTACACTGAAGCTTTCTTT. Its translation is CASSLSGQYTEAFF.

This clone is a singleton in its sample. V is TRBV18 and J is TRBJ1-1, with D unresolved. This CDR3 has 12 residues. Germline-derived CDR1 and CDR2 are KGHSH and LQKENI. Trimming pared 2 bases from V and 7 bases from J, leaving 8 bases between. The CDR3 reads CASSPTRGEAFF. In DNA, the CDR3 is TGTGCCAGCTCACCAACCCGAGGTGAAGCTTTCTTT.

The chain is built from TRBV5-5 and TRBJ1-5; D is undetermined. Germline V gene sequence: CDR1 SGHKS, CDR2 YYEKEE (reference sequence). Deletions cut 0 bases from V and 0 bases from J, with 10 bases between. The CDR3 length is 16 residues. CDR3 nucleotide sequence: TGTGCCAGCAGCTTGGCATTCAGGATTAGCAATCAGCCCCAGCATTTT. Its protein is CASSLAFRISNQPQHF.

The chain joins TRBV6-1 to TRBJ2-7, with a tentative D call TRBD2 (6 bases). Per germline, CDR1 MNHNS and CDR2 SASEGT. This CDR3 comprises 12 residues. Between the trimmed V and J ends, which lost 8 bases and 5 bases, there was a span of 13 bases. The CDR3 DNA reads TGTGCCAGCGGCCGGGAGTGGCACGAGCAGTACGTC. Translated, it gives CASGREWHEQYV.

The genes are TRBV19 and TRBJ2-1; TRBD2 might be the D (6 bases). V was pared by 3 bases and J by 6 bases, with 27 bases between. Germline lookup yields CDR1 LNHDA and CDR2 SQIVND (reference sequence). There are 19 residues in the CDR3. DNA of the CDR3: TGTGCCAGTAGTATGCGGGGACGGGCGGTCAACCCGTCCAGCAATGAGCAGTTCTTC. Translating it yields CASSMRGRAVNPSSNEQFF.

The chain has TRBV13 and TRBJ2-1; weak D call: TRBD1 (5 bases). V shed 0 bases and J shed 6 bases, with 18 bases lying between them. This CDR3 is 17 amino acids long. Germline V lookup: CDR1 PRHDT, CDR2 FYEKMQ (reference sequence). The CDR3 is CASSLGLTAPSFNEQFF. The CDR3 DNA reads TGTGCCAGCAGCTTAGGCCTGACAGCACCGAGCTTCAATGAGCAGTTCTTC.

V gene TRBV19 combines with J gene TRBJ2-3; perhaps TRBD2 as D (6 bases). The CDR3 contains 14 residues. V lost 3 bases, J lost 2 bases, and 9 bases lay in between. Germline CDR1 and CDR2: LNHDA and SQIVND (reference sequence). The CDR3 DNA follows: TGTGCCAGTAGTATTAGCGGCTCCACAGATACGCAGTATTTT. It is translated as CASSISGSTDTQYF.

V and J are TRBV5-1 and TRBJ2-2, with D unresolved. CDR1 and CDR2 from the germline V gene are SGHRS and YFSETQ. V was trimmed by 2 bases and J by 1 base, leaving 12 bases between them. The CDR3 is 16 amino acids. This CDR3 reads CASSFNSLGNTGELFF. The DNA of the CDR3 is TGCGCCAGCAGCTTCAACTCCCTCGGGAACACCGGGGAGCTGTTTTTT.